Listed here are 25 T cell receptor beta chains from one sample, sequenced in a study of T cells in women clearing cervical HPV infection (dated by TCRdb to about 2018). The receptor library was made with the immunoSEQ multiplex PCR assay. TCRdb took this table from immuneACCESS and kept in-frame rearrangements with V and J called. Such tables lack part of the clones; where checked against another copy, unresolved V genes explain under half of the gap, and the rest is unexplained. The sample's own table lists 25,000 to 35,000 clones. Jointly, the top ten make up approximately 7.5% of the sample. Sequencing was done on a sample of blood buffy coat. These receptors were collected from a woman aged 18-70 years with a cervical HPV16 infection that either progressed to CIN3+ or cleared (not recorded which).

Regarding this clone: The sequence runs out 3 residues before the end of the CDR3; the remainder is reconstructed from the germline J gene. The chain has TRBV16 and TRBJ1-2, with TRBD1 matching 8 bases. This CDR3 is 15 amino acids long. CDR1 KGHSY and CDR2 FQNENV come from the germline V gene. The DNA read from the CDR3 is TGTGCCAGCAGCCCGACCCCGGACAGGGACGCCGGC. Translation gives CASSPTPDRDAG. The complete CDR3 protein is CASSPTPDRDAGYTF.

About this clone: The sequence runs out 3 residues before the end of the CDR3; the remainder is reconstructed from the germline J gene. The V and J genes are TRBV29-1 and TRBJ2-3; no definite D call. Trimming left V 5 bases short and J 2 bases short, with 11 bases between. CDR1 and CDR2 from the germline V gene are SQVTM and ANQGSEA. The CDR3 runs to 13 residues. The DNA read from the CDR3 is TGCAGCGTTAAAATTCACTACACAGATACG. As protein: CSVKIHYTDT. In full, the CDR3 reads CSVKIHYTDTQYF.

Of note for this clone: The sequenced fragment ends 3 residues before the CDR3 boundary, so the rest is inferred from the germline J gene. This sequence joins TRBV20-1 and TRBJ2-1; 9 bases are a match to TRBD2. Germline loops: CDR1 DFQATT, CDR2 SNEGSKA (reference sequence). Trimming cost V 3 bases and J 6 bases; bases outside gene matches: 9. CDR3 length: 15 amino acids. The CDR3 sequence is CSASPLAGPGNEQFF. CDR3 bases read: TGCAGTGCTAGCCCTCTAGCGGGACCCGGCAATGAG.

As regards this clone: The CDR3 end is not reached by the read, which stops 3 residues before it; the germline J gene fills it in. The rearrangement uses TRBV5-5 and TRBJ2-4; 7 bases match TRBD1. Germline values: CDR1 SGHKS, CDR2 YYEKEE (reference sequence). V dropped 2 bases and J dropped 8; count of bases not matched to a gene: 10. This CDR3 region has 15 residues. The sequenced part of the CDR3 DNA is TGTGCCAGCAGCTTTATAGTGACAGGGATGGACATT. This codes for CASSFIVTGMDI. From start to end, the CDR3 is CASSFIVTGMDIQYF.

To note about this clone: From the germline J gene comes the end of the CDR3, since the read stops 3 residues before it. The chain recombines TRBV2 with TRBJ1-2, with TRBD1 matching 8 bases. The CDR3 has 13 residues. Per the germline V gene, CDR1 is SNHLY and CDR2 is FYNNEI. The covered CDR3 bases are TGTGCCAGCCGGGGACAGGTGACCTACGAC. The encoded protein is CASRGQVTYD. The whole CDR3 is CASRGQVTYDYTF. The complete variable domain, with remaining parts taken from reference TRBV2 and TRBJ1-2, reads EPEVTQTPSHQVTQMGQEVILRCVPISNHLYFYWYRQILGQKVEFLVSFYNNEISEKSEIFDDQFSVERPDGSNFTLKIRSTKLEDSAMYFCASRGQVTYDYTFGSGTRLTVV.

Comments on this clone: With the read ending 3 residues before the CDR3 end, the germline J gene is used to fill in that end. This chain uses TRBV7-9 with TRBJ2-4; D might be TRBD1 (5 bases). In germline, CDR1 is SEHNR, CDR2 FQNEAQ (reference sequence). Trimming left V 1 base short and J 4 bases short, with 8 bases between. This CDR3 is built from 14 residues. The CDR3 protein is CASSLDRLKNIQYF. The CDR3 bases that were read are TGTGCCAGCAGCTTAGACAGGTTGAAAAACATT.

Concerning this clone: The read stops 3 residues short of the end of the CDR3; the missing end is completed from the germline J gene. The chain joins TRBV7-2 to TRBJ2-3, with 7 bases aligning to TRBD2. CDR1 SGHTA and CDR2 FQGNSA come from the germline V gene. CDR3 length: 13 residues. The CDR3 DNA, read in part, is TGTGCCAGCAGCTTAAGCGGGAAGGAGACG. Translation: CASSLSGKET. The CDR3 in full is CASSLSGKETQYF.

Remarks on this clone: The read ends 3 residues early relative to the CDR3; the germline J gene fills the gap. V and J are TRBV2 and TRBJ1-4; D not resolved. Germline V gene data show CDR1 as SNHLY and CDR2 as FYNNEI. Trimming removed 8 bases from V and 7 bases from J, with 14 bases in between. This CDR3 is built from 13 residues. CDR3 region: CASGRRVGEKLFF. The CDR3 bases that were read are TGTGCCAGCGGAAGGAGGGTTGGTGAAAAA.

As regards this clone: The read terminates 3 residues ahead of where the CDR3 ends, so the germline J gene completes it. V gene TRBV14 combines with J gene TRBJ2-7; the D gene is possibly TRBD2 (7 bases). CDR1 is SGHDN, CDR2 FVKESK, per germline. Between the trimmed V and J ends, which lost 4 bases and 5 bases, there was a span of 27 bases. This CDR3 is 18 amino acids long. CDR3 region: CASSRAAWGGLRSHEQYF. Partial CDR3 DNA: TGTGCCAGCAGCCGGGCCGCCTGGGGGGGGCTAAGGAGTCACGAG.

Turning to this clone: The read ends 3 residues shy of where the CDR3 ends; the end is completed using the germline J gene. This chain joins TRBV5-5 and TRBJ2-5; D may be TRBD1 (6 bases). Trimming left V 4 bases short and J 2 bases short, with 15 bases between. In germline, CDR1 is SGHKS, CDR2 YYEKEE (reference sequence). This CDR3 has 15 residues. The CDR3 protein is CASSAQPGQQETQYF. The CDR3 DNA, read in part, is TGTGCCAGCAGCGCTCAACCGGGACAACAAGAGACC.

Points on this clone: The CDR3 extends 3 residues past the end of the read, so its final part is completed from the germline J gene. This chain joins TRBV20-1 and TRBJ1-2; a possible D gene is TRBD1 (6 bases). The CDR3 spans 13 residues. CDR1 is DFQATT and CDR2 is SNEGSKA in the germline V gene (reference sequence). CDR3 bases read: TGCAGTGCTAGAGACCCAGGGGTCAACGGC. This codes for CSARDPGVNG. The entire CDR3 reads CSARDPGVNGYTF.

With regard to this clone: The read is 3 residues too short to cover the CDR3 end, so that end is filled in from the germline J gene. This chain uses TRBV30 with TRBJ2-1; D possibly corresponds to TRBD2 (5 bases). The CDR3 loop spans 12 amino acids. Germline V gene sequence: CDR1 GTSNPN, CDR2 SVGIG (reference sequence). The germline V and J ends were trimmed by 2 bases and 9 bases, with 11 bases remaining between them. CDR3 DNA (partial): TGTGCCTGGAGTCATAGCGCGGGTGAG. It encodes CAWSHSAGE. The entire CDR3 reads CAWSHSAGEQFF. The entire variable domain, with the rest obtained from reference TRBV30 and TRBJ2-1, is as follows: SQTIHQWPATLVQPVGSPLSLECTVEGTSNPNLYWYRQAAGRGLQLLFYSVGIGQISSEVPQNLSASRPQDRQFILSSKKLLLSDSGFYLCAWSHSAGEQFFGPGTRLTVL.

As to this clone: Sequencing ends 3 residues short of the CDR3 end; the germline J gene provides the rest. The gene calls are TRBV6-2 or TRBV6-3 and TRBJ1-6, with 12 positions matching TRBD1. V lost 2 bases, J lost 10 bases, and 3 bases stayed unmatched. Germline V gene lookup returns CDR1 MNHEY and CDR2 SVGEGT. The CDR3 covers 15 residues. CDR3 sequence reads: CASSYRGQGASPLHF. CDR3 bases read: TGTGCCAGCAGTTACAGGGGACAGGGGGCATCACCC.

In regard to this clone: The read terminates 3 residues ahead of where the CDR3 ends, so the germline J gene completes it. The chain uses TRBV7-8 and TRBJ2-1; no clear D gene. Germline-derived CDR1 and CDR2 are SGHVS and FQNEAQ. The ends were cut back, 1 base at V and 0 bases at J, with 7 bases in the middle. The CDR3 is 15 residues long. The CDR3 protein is CASSLDAGSYNEQFF. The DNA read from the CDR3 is TGTGCCAGCAGCTTAGATGCCGGCTCCTACAATGAG.

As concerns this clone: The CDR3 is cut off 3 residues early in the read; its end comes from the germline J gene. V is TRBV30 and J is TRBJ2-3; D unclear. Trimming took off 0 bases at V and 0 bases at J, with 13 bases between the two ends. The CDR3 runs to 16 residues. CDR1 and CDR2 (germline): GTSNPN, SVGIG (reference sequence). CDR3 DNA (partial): TGTGCCTGGAGTGTATCGGCTAGTCCTAGCACAGATACG. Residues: CAWSVSASPSTDT. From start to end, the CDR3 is CAWSVSASPSTDTQYF.

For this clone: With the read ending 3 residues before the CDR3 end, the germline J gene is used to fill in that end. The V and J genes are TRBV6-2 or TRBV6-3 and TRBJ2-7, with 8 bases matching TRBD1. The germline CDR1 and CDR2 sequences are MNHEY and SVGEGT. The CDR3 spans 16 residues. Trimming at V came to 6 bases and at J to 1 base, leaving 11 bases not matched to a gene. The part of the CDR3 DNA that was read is TGTGCCAGCAGCCGACGGACAGGGAAGCTTTCCTACGAG. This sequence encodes CASSRRTGKLSYE. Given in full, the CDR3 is CASSRRTGKLSYEQYF.

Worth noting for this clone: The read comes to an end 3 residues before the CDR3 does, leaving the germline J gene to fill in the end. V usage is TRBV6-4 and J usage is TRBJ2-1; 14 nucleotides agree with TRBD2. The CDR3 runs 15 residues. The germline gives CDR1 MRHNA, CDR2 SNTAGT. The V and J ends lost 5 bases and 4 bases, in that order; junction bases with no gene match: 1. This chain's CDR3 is CASSRLAGGYNEQFF. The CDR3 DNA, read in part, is TGTGCCAGCAGTAGACTAGCGGGAGGGTACAATGAG.

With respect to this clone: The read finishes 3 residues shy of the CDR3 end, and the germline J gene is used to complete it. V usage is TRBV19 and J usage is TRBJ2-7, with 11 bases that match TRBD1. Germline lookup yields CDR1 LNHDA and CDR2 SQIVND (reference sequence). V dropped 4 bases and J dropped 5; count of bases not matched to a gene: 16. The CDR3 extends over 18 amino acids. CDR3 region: CASSTASGTGGWRNEQYF. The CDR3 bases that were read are TGTGCCAGTAGTACTGCCTCCGGGACAGGGGGGTGGAGAAACGAG.

The CDR3 DNA, read in part, is TGTGCCAGTAGTCCGGCTAGCGATCAATCCTACGAC. Residues: CASSPASDQSYD. In full, the CDR3 reads CASSPASDQSYDYTF. V usage is TRBV19 and J usage is TRBJ1-2; the D is unclear. Sequencing ends 3 residues short of the CDR3 end; the germline J gene provides the rest. CDR1 is LNHDA, CDR2 SQIVND, per germline (reference sequence). The CDR3 length is 15 residues.

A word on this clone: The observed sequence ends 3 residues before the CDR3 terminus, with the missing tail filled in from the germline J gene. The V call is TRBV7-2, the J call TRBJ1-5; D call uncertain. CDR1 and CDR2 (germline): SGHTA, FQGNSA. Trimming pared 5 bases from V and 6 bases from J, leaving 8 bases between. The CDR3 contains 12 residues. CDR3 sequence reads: CASSLRGQPQHF. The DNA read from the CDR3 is TGTGCCAGCAGCCTCAGAGGTCAGCCC.

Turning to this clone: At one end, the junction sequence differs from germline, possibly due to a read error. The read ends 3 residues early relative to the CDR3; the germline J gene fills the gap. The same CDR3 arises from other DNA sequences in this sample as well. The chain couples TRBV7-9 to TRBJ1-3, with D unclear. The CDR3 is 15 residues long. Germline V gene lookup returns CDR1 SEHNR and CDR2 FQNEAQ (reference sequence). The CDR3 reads CASSQTLFSGNTIYF. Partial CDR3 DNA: TGTGCCAGCAGCCAGACTTTGTTCTCTGGAAACACT.

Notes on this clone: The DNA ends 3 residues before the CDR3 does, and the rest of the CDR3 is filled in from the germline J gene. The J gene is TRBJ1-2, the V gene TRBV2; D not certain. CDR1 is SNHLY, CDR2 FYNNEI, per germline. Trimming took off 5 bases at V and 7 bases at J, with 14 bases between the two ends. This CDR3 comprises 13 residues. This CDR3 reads CASSSAVQGGYTF. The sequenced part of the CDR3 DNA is TGTGCCAGCAGTAGCGCAGTACAAGGTGGC.

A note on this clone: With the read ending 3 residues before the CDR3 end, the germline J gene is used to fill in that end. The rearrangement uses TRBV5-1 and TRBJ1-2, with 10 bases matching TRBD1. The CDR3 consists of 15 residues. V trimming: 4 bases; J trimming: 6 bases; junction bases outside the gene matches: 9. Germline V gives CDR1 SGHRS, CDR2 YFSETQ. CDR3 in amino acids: CASSLQSGQGNGYTF. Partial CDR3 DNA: TGCGCCAGCAGCCTCCAGTCGGGACAGGGGAATGGC.

CDR3 DNA (partial): TGCGCCAGCAGAAGACCCGGACAGAACACTGAA. Encoded protein: CASRRPGQNTE. The whole CDR3 region reads CASRRPGQNTEAFF. The rearrangement links TRBV5-1 to TRBJ1-1; D is possibly TRBD1 (5 bases). From the germline J gene comes the end of the CDR3, since the read stops 3 residues before it. This CDR3 region has 14 residues. V was trimmed by 5 bases and J by 1 base, leaving 12 bases between them. In germline, CDR1 is SGHRS, CDR2 YFSETQ.

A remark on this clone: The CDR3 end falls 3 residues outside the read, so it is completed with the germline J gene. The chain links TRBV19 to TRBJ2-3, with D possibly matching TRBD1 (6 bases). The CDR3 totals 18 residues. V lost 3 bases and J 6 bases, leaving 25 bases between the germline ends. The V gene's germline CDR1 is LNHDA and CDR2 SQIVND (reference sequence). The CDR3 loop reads CASSIFITAGASEDTQYF. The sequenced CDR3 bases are TGTGCCAGTAGTATTTTTATCACTGCAGGGGCCAGCGAGGATACG.